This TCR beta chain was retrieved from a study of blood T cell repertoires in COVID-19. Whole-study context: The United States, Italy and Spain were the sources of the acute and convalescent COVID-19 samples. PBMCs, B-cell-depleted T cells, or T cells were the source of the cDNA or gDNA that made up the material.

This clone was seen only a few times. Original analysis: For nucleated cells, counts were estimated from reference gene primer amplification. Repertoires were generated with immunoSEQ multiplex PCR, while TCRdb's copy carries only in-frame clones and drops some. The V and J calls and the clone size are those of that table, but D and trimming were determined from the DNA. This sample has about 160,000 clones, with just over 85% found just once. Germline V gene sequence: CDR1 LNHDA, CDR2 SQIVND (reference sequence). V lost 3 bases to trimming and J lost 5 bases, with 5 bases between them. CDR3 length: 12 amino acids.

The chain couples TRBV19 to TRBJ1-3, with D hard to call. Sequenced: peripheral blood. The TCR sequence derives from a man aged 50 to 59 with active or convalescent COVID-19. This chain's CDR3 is CASSMTRNTIYF. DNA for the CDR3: TGTGCCAGTAGTATGACAAGAAACACCATATATTTT.